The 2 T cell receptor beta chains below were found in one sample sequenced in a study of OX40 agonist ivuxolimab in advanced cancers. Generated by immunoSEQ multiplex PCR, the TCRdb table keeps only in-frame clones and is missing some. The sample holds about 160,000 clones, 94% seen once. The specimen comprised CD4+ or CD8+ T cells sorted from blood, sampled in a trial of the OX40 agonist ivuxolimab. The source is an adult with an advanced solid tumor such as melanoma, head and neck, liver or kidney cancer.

The CDR3 sequence is CASSIDGIRRGVNEQFF. CDR3 in DNA: TGTGCCAGTAGTATAGATGGAATACGGCGAGGGGTTAATGAGCAGTTCTTC. V usage is TRBV19 and J usage is TRBJ2-1; D possibly uses TRBD1 or TRBD2 (5 bases each). The V gene's germline CDR1 is LNHDA and CDR2 SQIVND (reference sequence). There are 17 residues in the CDR3. The ends were cut back, 0 bases at V and 7 bases at J, with 19 bases in the middle.

The CDR3 sequence: CASSSGRGNTEAFF. The CDR3 nucleotides read TGTGCCAGCAGCTCCGGACGGGGAAACACTGAAGCTTTCTTT. The gene calls are TRBV11-2 and TRBJ1-1, with D unclear. The V gene's germline CDR1 is SGHAT and CDR2 FQNNGV. The V end lost 4 bases, the J end lost 2 bases, and 11 bases lay between the germline ends. This CDR3 region has 14 residues.